This TCR beta chain was sequenced for a study of identical twins. This clonotype was seen repeatedly, ten times or more. Germline V gene lookup returns CDR1 SQVTM and CDR2 ANQGSEA. Trimming took off 4 bases at V and 2 bases at J, with 7 bases between the two ends. This CDR3 is 12 amino acids long. TCRdb fed the 5' RACE reads into MiXCR, producing one record per CDR3 protein. The sample includes hundreds of thousands of distinct CDR3 sequences, about 12% of them seen just once. The same specimen was also included in a second study, on yellow fever vaccine responses in identical twins.

This chain joins TRBV29-1 and TRBJ2-3, with a tentative D call TRBD1 (5 bases). The sequenced material came from PBMCs. This receptor was identified in a woman between 18 and 29 years old in good health. CDR3 residues: CSVARDTDTQYF. Written as DNA, the CDR3 is TGCAGCGTTGCCAGGGACACAGATACGCAGTATTTT.